These 20 T cell receptor beta chains were sequenced from one sample in a study of shared clonotypes between healthy human individuals. Clones were read by immunoSEQ multiplex PCR, and TCRdb kept only the in-frame ones, dropping some. The top ten clones hold 0.11% to 0.15% of a sample with about 2.4 million clones, about 92% of them seen once. The sample consisted of naive CD4+ T cells sorted from blood. The subset: CD45RA+ positively selected. The receptors were gathered from a man younger than 35 in good health.

This chain joins TRBV19 and TRBJ2-7; a possible D gene is TRBD2 (5 bases). Per the germline V gene, CDR1 is LNHDA and CDR2 is SQIVND (reference sequence). V was pared by 9 bases and J by 0 bases, with 12 bases between. CDR3 length: 13 residues. The CDR3 spells CASRTRDSYEQYF. The CDR3 DNA reads TGTGCCAGCCGCACTAGGGACTCCTACGAGCAGTACTTC.

This clone was observed a few times. V and J are TRBV29-1 and TRBJ1-4; a possible D gene is TRBD1 (5 bases). This CDR3 has 12 residues. From germline, CDR1 is SQVTM and CDR2 ANQGSEA. Trimming removed 5 bases from V and 1 base from J, with 5 bases in between. CDR3 loop: CSVQGTNEKLFF. The DNA for the CDR3 is TGCAGCGTTCAGGGAACTAATGAAAAACTGTTTTTT.

As regards this clone: This sample also contains other DNA sequences that code for the same CDR3. The V gene is TRBV18, the J gene TRBJ1-2; no reliable D call. The ends were cut back, 1 base at V and 2 bases at J, with 8 bases in the middle. Germline CDR1 is KGHSH and CDR2 is LQKENI. The CDR3 contains 14 residues. CDR3 loop: CASSPQGTNYGYTF. The CDR3 nucleotides read TGTGCCAGCTCACCACAGGGCACGAACTATGGCTACACCTTC. The variable domain in full, with the rest retrieved from reference TRBV18 and TRBJ1-2, is NAGVMQNPRHLVRRRGQEARLRCSPMKGHSHVYWYRQLPEEGLKFMVYLQKENIIDESGMPKERFSAEFPKEGPSILRIQQVVRGDSAAYFCASSPQGTNYGYTFGSGTRLTVV.

The gene calls are TRBV18 and TRBJ1-4, with 7 bases aligning to TRBD1. V shed 4 bases, J shed 5 bases, and the junction held 4 bases outside the gene matches. CDR3 size: 14 residues. Germline-derived CDR1 and CDR2 are KGHSH and LQKENI. In nucleotides, the CDR3 is TGTGCCAGCTCACTGGGACAGCCAAATGAAAAACTGTTTTTT. Protein product: CASSLGQPNEKLFF. Complete variable domain (other parts from reference TRBV18 and TRBJ1-4): NAGVMQNPRHLVRRRGQEARLRCSPMKGHSHVYWYRQLPEEGLKFMVYLQKENIIDESGMPKERFSAEFPKEGPSILRIQQVVRGDSAAYFCASSLGQPNEKLFFGSGTQLSVL.

This clone has just a few counts. This CDR3 is also generated by other DNA sequences in the sample. The J gene is TRBJ1-4, the V gene TRBV10-3; D uncertain. CDR1 ENHRY and CDR2 SYGVKD come from the germline V gene. V was pared by 2 bases and J by 5 bases, with 9 bases between. The length of the CDR3 is 14 residues. The CDR3 sequence: CAISEGRGNEKLFF. The CDR3 DNA reads as TGTGCCATCAGTGAGGGGCGAGGAAATGAAAAACTGTTTTTT.

The chain employs TRBV4-1 and TRBJ1-4, with D perhaps matching TRBD1 (5 bases). Trimming cost V 0 bases and J 4 bases, with 9 bases left between them. The CDR3 has 15 amino acids. Germline V lookup: CDR1 MGHRA, CDR2 YSYEKL. DNA of the CDR3: TGCGCCAGCAGCCAAGATGGGGCGCATAATGAAAAACTGTTTTTT. Translated, it gives CASSQDGAHNEKLFF.

This clone has only a few counts. The chain couples TRBV9 to TRBJ2-5; 11 nucleotides align to TRBD2. This CDR3 is built from 14 residues. Germline-derived CDR1 and CDR2 are SGDLS and YYNGEE. V dropped 4 bases and J dropped 3; count of bases not matched to a gene: 2. The CDR3 reads CASSLGLAEETQYF. Here the CDR3 DNA reads TGTGCCAGCAGCTTGGGACTAGCGGAAGAGACCCAGTACTTC.

The CDR3 spells CASSWEGTYNEQFF. The CDR3, as DNA: TGCGCCAGCAGTTGGGAGGGAACCTACAATGAGCAGTTCTTC. V usage is TRBV10-2 and J usage is TRBJ2-1; TRBD2 matches at 7 bases. With V trimmed by 5 bases and J by 2 bases, 3 bases remained unmatched. CDR1 and CDR2 from the germline V gene are WSHSY and SAAADI. This CDR3 contains 14 residues.

The chain joins TRBV18 to TRBJ1-1; maybe TRBD1 (5 bases). Germline values: CDR1 KGHSH, CDR2 LQKENI. The CDR3 spans 14 residues. V lost 3 bases and J lost 9, with 17 bases in between. The CDR3 is CASSPSGGGVKAFF. CDR3 nucleotides: TGTGCCAGCTCACCCTCCGGTGGAGGGGTGAAAGCTTTCTTT.

The chain is built from TRBV10-3 and TRBJ2-7; perhaps D is TRBD1 or TRBD2 (5 bases each). Trimming took 0 bases from V and 0 from J, leaving 15 bases between them. The CDR3 is 17 residues long. From germline, CDR1 is ENHRY and CDR2 SYGVKD. CDR3 coding DNA: TGTGCCATCAGTGAGTCATGGGGGTTAGGGTCCTCCTACGAGCAGTACTTC. Translated, it gives CAISESWGLGSSYEQYF.

The gene calls are TRBV6-5 and TRBJ1-2; D is possibly TRBD1 (5 bases). V lost 6 bases and J 2 bases, leaving 16 bases between the germline ends. Germline V gene sequence: CDR1 MNHEY, CDR2 SVGAGI. This CDR3 has 15 residues. The CDR3 DNA reads as TGTGCCAGCAGACCCCGACAGAACTTCAACTATGGCTACACCTTC. It encodes CASRPRQNFNYGYTF.

V usage is TRBV11-2 and J usage is TRBJ2-5, with 7 bases aligning to TRBD1. V was pared by 5 bases and J by 2 bases, with 5 bases of the junction left unmatched. Germline V gene data show CDR1 as SGHAT and CDR2 as FQNNGV. The CDR3 length is 14 residues. The CDR3 loop reads CASSRRTGQETQYF. The CDR3 nucleotides are TGTGCCAGCAGCCGTCGGACAGGACAAGAGACCCAGTACTTC.

This chain joins TRBV5-1 and TRBJ2-3; 7 bases match TRBD1. Germline trimming cut 5 bases from V and 3 bases from J; bases unmatched to any gene: 9. The CDR3 spans 15 residues. The germline gives CDR1 SGHRS, CDR2 YFSETQ. The CDR3 region is CASSPTRGLTDTQYF. The CDR3 DNA reads TGCGCCAGCAGTCCTACCAGGGGGTTGACAGATACGCAGTATTTT.

V gene TRBV7-9 combines with J gene TRBJ2-2; 8 bases line up with TRBD1. After removal of 7 bases from V and 6 bases from J, the junction contained 13 bases not matched to a gene. Germline assignment: CDR1 SEHNR and CDR2 FQNEAQ (reference sequence). This CDR3 has 16 residues. This chain's CDR3 is CASNRPQDRVSGELFF. In DNA form, the CDR3 reads TGTGCCAGCAACCGACCGCAGGACAGGGTATCCGGGGAGCTGTTTTTT.

The chain carries TRBV4-3 and TRBJ2-2; TRBD2 aligns across 12 bases. Germline V gene sequence: CDR1 LGHNA, CDR2 YSLEER. The trim removed 6 bases at V and 5 bases at J, leaving 7 bases unmatched. There are 16 residues in the CDR3. CDR3 sequence reads: CASRTLGTSGTGELFF. CDR3 in DNA: TGCGCCAGCAGAACACTCGGGACTAGCGGGACCGGGGAGCTGTTTTTT.

The genes are TRBV9 and TRBJ2-3; D unresolved. Germline values: CDR1 SGDLS, CDR2 YYNGEE. The CDR3 is 14 amino acids. Trimming took off 0 bases at V and 5 bases at J, with 10 bases between the two ends. The chain's CDR3 is CASSVGTLKDTQYF. DNA of the CDR3: TGTGCCAGCAGCGTAGGTACACTTAAAGATACGCAGTATTTT.

As for this clone: Other DNA sequences in the sample encode the same CDR3. The V call is TRBV7-2, the J call TRBJ2-5, with 9 nucleotides matching TRBD1. Germline V gene lookup returns CDR1 SGHTA and CDR2 FQGNSA. V lost 5 bases to trimming and J lost 4 bases; unmatched junction nucleotides: 5. The CDR3 length is 14 residues. The CDR3 here is CASSLDRGVETQYF. CDR3 in DNA: TGTGCCAGCAGCCTTGACAGGGGGGTAGAGACCCAGTACTTC.

A few counts support this clone. The identical CDR3 is also encoded by other nucleotide sequences in the sample. V is TRBV27 and J is TRBJ1-5; D remains unclear. CDR3 size: 12 residues. V lost 6 bases to trimming and J lost 3 bases, with 6 bases between them. Germline V gene lookup returns CDR1 MNHEY and CDR2 SMNVEV (reference sequence). The DNA of the CDR3 is TGTGCCAGCAGCTCCGTCAATCAGCCCCAGCATTTT. Protein: CASSSVNQPQHF.

The chain combines TRBV7-2 with TRBJ1-5; the D is unclear. CDR1 SGHTA and CDR2 FQGNSA come from the germline V gene. This CDR3 contains 15 residues. V lost 1 base to trimming and J lost 2 bases, with 9 bases between them. The chain's CDR3 is CASSLDRLGNQPQHF. The CDR3, as DNA: TGTGCCAGCAGCTTAGATCGGTTAGGCAATCAGCCCCAGCATTTT.

The chain combines TRBV18 with TRBJ2-7, with 11 bases that match TRBD2. Germline V gene sequence: CDR1 KGHSH, CDR2 LQKENI. CDR3 length equals 16 residues. With 3 bases clipped from V and 0 bases from J, the junction kept 4 bases outside the gene matches. The CDR3 loop reads CASSPLAGGTSYEQYF. For the CDR3, the DNA is TGTGCCAGCTCACCCCTAGCGGGAGGAACCTCCTACGAGCAGTACTTC.